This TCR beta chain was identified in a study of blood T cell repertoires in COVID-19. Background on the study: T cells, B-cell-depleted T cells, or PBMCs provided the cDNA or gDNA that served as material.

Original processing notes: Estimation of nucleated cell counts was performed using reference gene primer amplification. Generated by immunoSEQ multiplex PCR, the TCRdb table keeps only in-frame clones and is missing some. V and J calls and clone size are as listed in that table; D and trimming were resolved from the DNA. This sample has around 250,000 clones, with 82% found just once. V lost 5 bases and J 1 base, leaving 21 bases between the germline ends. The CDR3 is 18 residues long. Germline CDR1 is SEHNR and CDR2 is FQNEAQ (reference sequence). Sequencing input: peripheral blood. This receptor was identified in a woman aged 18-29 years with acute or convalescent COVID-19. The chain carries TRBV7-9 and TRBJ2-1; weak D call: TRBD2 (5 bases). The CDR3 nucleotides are TGTGCCAGCAGCAAACGAAATAACCGGGATTTGTCCTACAATGAGCAGTTCTTC. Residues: CASSKRNNRDLSYNEQFF.